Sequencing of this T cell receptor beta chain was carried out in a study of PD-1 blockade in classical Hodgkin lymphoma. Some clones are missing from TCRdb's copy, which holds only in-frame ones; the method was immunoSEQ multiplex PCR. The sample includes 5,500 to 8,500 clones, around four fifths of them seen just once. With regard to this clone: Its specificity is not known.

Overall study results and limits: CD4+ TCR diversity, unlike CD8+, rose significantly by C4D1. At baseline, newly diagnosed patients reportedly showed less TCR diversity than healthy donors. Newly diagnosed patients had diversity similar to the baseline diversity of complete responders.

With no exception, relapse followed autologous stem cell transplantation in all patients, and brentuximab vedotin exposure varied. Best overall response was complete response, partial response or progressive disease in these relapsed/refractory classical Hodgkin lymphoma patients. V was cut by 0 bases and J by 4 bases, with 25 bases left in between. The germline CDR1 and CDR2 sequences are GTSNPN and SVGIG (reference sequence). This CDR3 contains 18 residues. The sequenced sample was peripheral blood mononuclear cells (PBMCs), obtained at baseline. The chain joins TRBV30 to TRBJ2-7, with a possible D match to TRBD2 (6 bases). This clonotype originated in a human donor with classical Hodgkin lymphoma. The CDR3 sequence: CAWSVRFSITGTPYEQYF. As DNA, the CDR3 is TGTGCCTGGAGTGTACGGTTTTCGATCACTGGGACTCCTTACGAGCAGTACTTC.